The present TCR beta chain was sequenced within a study of blood T cell repertoires in COVID-19. Whole-study context: Sites across the United States, Italy and Spain contributed samples from acute and convalescent COVID-19. PBMCs, B-cell-depleted T cells, or T cells provided the cDNA or gDNA that made up the material.

As originally analysed: Estimated nucleated cell counts came from reference gene primer amplification. Only in-frame clones appear in the TCRdb table, and some are missing; sequencing was by immunoSEQ multiplex PCR. V and J calls plus clone size are reproduced from that table; the DNA served to infer D and trimming. The table lists tens of thousands of clones, roughly 90% of them singletons. Germline V gene data show CDR1 as LNHDA and CDR2 as SQIVND (reference sequence). This CDR3 is built from 12 residues. V was shortened by 3 bases and J by 8 bases, with 10 bases between the two germline ends. What was sequenced was peripheral blood. The chain uses TRBV19 and TRBJ1-1, with D possibly being TRBD1 (5 bases). This clonotype was obtained from a human donor in a cohort sampled during active COVID-19. CDR3 DNA sequence: TGTGCCAGTAGTATCGCAGGGAACGAAGCTTTCTTT. Encoded protein: CASSIAGNEAFF. Full variable domain (missing parts from reference TRBV19 and TRBJ1-1): DGGITQSPKYLFRKEGQNVTLSCEQNLNHDAMYWYRQDPGQGLRLIYYSQIVNDFQKGDIAEGYSVSREKKESFPLTVTSAQKNPTAFYLCASSIAGNEAFFGQGTRLTVV.